Listed here is a single T cell receptor beta chain. The antigen is unknown. Amplification yielded TCR beta CDR3 regions, with RNA transcripts as the source. Using the HTBI primer set, a first-round RT-PCR was run on the TCR CDR3. TCRdb redid the calling of the multiplex PCR reads with MiXCR, one entry per CDR3 protein. This table holds hundreds of thousands of distinct CDR3 sequences, approximately 36% found once. This sample was taken from a study of T cells in Graves' hyperthyroidism and ophthalmopathy. Overall study findings and caveats: The model identified upcoming ophthalmopathy a median approximately seven months ahead of onset. Peripheral blood also featured most of the thyroid clonotypes expanded above 0.001.

Aged 18 to 65, the patients had hyperthyroidism that was newly diagnosed and had lasted under 2 months. Diagnoses were established using clinical symptoms, serum thyroxine and TRAb, thyroid ultrasound and orbital computed tomography. The source material was blood. This TCR was sampled from a woman between 40 and 50 years old with Graves' hyperthyroidism.

This CDR3 reads CASSLTGFRGGEQYF. In DNA, the CDR3 is TGTGCCAGCAGCTTAACGGGGTTCAGGGGGGGTGAGCAGTACTTC. V is TRBV7-2 and J is TRBJ2-7, with D perhaps TRBD1 or TRBD2 (7 bases each). Germline-derived CDR1 and CDR2 are SGHTA and FQGNSA. The CDR3 runs to 15 residues. The germline V and J ends were trimmed by 2 bases and 7 bases, with 18 bases remaining between them.